This entry concerns a single TCR beta chain. Its antigen remains unidentified. Germline V gene sequence: CDR1 MNHNY, CDR2 SVGAGI (reference sequence). The CDR3 has 13 residues. Trimming cost V 1 base and J 0 bases, with 4 bases left between them. These data originate in a study of Ad26.COV2.S vaccination and SARS-CoV-2 variants. At the level of the study: Administration of Ad26.COV2.S was intramuscular, either once or twice 56 days apart. The study, taken as a whole, reports: Placebo recipients showed lower spike-specific TCR breadth than vaccinees.

Only in-frame clones appear in the TCRdb table, and some are missing; sequencing was by immunoSEQ multiplex PCR. The data show some 250,000 clones, roughly 90% seen once. Treatment given: approximately 18 received Ad26.COV2.S at low or high dose, single or two shots; several received placebo; per-sample allocation not given. Specimen acquisition occurred on day 63 following the initial vaccine or placebo injection. Aged 18-55 years, donor was enrolled in Boston in the early 2020s. Wuhan-strain SARS-CoV-2 spike was expressed by the Ad26 vector that made up the vaccine. The genes are TRBV6-6 and TRBJ2-7; D gene unclear. The clonotype comes from a person aged 18-65 years who received the Ad26.COV2.S COVID-19 vaccine or a placebo. The input for sequencing was peripheral blood, taken in a trial of Ad26.COV2.S vaccine versus placebo. The CDR3 is CASSYYSSYEQYF. The CDR3 coding sequence is TGTGCCAGCAGTTACTACAGCTCCTACGAGCAGTACTTC.